These T cell receptor beta chains were read from a single sample in a study of cytomegalovirus exposure and HLA in healthy donors. Sequencing used immunoSEQ multiplex PCR; TCRdb keeps in-frame clones, though not all of them. The profile shows around 150,000 clones, 80% to 85% of them singletons. The specimen sequenced was PBMCs. These receptor sequences come from a male donor in good health and CMV-seronegative. The CDR3 runs from the conserved cysteine through the conserved F or W. The D gene is left open where the match is weak. Not all rows give a size; the values are once, few, many and, for expanded clones, a class.

14	TRBJ1-1	.	TRBV10-3	.	TGTGCCATCAGTGAGTCGAGGGATCGGACTGAAGCTTTCTTT	CAISESRDRTEAFF
13	TRBJ1-1	.	TRBV19	.	TGTGCCAGTAGTATCAGCGGGAACACTGAAGCTTTCTTT	CASSISGNTEAFF
14	TRBJ2-1	TRBD1	TRBV11-2	.	TGTGCCAGCAGCTTCTCGGACAGGGTGAATGAGCAGTTCTTC	CASSFSDRVNEQFF
13	TRBJ2-5	.	TRBV9	once	TGTGCCAGCAGTCGGGAAAATCGGGAGACCCAGTACTTC	CASSRENRETQYF
14	TRBJ1-1	.	TRBV7-9	.	TGTGCCAGCGGGGTCGGGGGACTCTACACTGAAGCTTTCTTT	CASGVGGLYTEAFF
16	TRBJ2-1	.	TRBV9	.	TGTGCCAGCAGCGTAGAGGGAGGTAGCTCCTACAATGAGCAGTTCTTC	CASSVEGGSSYNEQFF
16	TRBJ2-3	TRBD1	TRBV7-8	.	TGTGCCAGCAGCTTAGCGCGGGGACAGGCCCTTGGTACGCAGTATTTT	CASSLARGQALGTQYF
14	TRBJ2-7	TRBD1	TRBV19	few	TGTGCCAGTTCCCCGGGACAGGGTTTCTACGAGCAGTACTTC	CASSPGQGFYEQYF
16	TRBJ1-2	TRBD1	TRBV2	.	TGTGCCAGCAGGGCCGGGACAGGGGTTTTAAGATACGGCTACACCTTC	CASRAGTGVLRYGYTF
15	TRBJ2-2	TRBD2	TRBV7-8	.	TGTGCCAGCAGCTTAGCTTTCGGGGGGGCCGGGGAGCTGTTTTTT	CASSLAFGGAGELFF
20	TRBJ1-1	TRBD1	TRBV6-4	.	TGTGCCAGCAGTTCAACTTATACCGGGACAGGGGGTTTGGGGAACACTGAAGCTTTCTTT	CASSSTYTGTGGLGNTEAFF
15	TRBJ2-1	.	TRBV19	.	TGTGCCAGTAGTATAGTCCCCTACGGTTACAATGAGCAGTTCTTC	CASSIVPYGYNEQFF
15	TRBJ1-1	.	TRBV9	.	TGTGCCAGCAGCTCAGAACACTGGGCCACGACTGAAGCTTTCTTT	CASSSEHWATTEAFF
14	TRBJ2-2	.	TRBV6-4	.	TGTGCCAGCAGTGCAGGGCCGAACACCGGGGAGCTGTTTTTT	CASSAGPNTGELFF
14	TRBJ2-7	.	TRBV6-6	few	TGTGCCAGCAGTTCCCCAGCGGGTGGGGGGGAGCAGTACTTC	CASSSPAGGGEQYF
18	TRBJ2-1	.	TRBV7-8	once	TGTGCCAGCAGCTTAGGGCTTATAGGGGGAAGCTCCTACAATGAGCAGTTCTTC	CASSLGLIGGSSYNEQFF
13	TRBJ2-5	.	TRBV18	.	TGTGCCAGCTCACCGGGCAGGGAAGAGACCCAGTACTTC	CASSPGREETQYF
15	TRBJ1-1	.	TRBV19	.	TGTGTTTCCAGCCCCGCGGGGTGGAAATTGGCTGAAGCTTTCTTT	CVSSPAGWKLAEAFF
16	TRBJ2-6	TRBD2	TRBV5-1	few	TGCGCCAGCAGCTTGTGGGGGGAGGGTGGGGCCAACGTCCTGACTTTC	CASSLWGEGGANVLTF
15	TRBJ2-7	TRBD1	TRBV5-6	.	TGTGCCAGCAGCCCGTGGACAGGGGGCTTTTACGAGCAGTACTTC	CASSPWTGGFYEQYF
13	TRBJ1-1	TRBD1	TRBV11-2	.	TGTGCCAGCAGCTCTGTCGTGACAGGGAGAGCTTTCTTT	CASSSVVTGRAFF
14	TRBJ1-5	.	TRBV19	.	TGTGCCAGTAATGCAGACTATAGCAATCAGCCCCAGCATTTT	CASNADYSNQPQHF
13	TRBJ2-1	TRBD1	TRBV11-2	few	TGTGCCAGCAGCCCCCGGACAGGGCTTGAGTTTTTCTTC	CASSPRTGLEFFF
18	TRBJ2-7	TRBD2	TRBV9	.	TGTGCCAGCAGCGCCGGGGAAGGGACTAGCGGATCCTCCTACGAGCAGTACTTC	CASSAGEGTSGSSYEQYF
19	TRBJ2-3	.	TRBV28	.	TGTGCCAGCAGTCCTCAAAACCCCGGGACAAAGAGGAAGGCAGATACGCAGTATTTT	CASSPQNPGTKRKADTQYF
14	TRBJ2-2	.	TRBV5-1	once	TGCGCCAGCAGCTTTCGGGAGAGCAACGGGGAGCTGTTTTTT	CASSFRESNGELFF
14	TRBJ1-2	.	TRBV7-9	.	TGTGCCAGCAGCTTTGGCGACAGTACCTATGGCTACACCTTC	CASSFGDSTYGYTF